Following are 12 T cell receptor beta chains from one sample sequenced in a study of cytomegalovirus exposure and HLA in healthy donors. The PCR was carried out with 60 Vbeta primers and 13 Jbeta primers. Using immunoSEQ multiplex PCR, the repertoire was profiled, and TCRdb retains in-frame clones only, with some absent. This sample has about 170,000 clones, with less than 90% found just once. Sequencing was done on a sample of PBMCs. The receptors were gathered from a woman between 45 and 60 years old in good health and CMV-seropositive.

The V gene is TRBV5-1, the J gene TRBJ2-1, with D possibly TRBD1 on 6 matching bases. This CDR3 is 14 amino acids long. The germline V and J ends were trimmed by 7 bases and 2 bases, with 13 bases remaining between them. The germline V gene encodes CDR1 SGHRS and CDR2 YFSETQ. CDR3 DNA: TGCGCCAGCGAGCCCAGGACAGCCTACAATGAGCAGTTCTTC. This sequence encodes CASEPRTAYNEQFF.

This chain connects TRBV5-5 to TRBJ1-4; D gene ambiguous. V lost 3 bases to trimming and J lost 3 bases, with 12 bases between them. Germline-derived CDR1 and CDR2 are SGHKS and YYEKEE (reference sequence). The CDR3 is made up of 15 amino acids. The CDR3 DNA reads as TGTGCCAGCAGCTCGTCCGCAGGATCTAATGAAAAACTGTTTTTT. As protein: CASSSSAGSNEKLFF.

V and J are TRBV23-1 and TRBJ2-7; 7 bases line up with TRBD1. TRBV23-1 is recorded as an ORF, its role being uncertain. V lost 6 bases and J lost 2; bases outside the gene matches: 1. The CDR3 has 12 amino acids. CDR3 loop: CASRGTAYEQYF. CDR3 nucleotides: TGCGCCAGCAGAGGGACAGCCTACGAGCAGTACTTC.

The V and J genes are TRBV5-1 and TRBJ1-2; 8 nucleotides agree with TRBD1. V was clipped by 5 bases and J by 4 bases; unmatched bases: 10. This CDR3 has 15 amino acids. CDR1 SGHRS and CDR2 YFSETQ come from the germline V gene. The CDR3 reads CASSRGQGRGYGYTF. CDR3 sequence (DNA): TGCGCCAGCAGTCGTGGACAGGGCAGGGGCTATGGCTACACCTTC.

V gene TRBV19 combines with J gene TRBJ2-2; weak D call: TRBD1 (6 bases). Germline V lookup: CDR1 LNHDA, CDR2 SQIVND (reference sequence). This CDR3 is 15 amino acids long. V lost 4 bases to trimming and J lost 7 bases, with 16 bases between them. For the CDR3, the DNA is TGTGCCAGTAGTACTTTTACAGGGAAGGTCGGGGAGCTGTTTTTT. The encoded protein is CASSTFTGKVGELFF.

As to this clone: It differs at one base from a far larger clone, so likely a read error. Other DNA sequences from this sample encode an identical CDR3 as well. V usage is TRBV7-6 and J usage is TRBJ2-7; D is uncertain. Germline CDR1 SGHVS, CDR2 FNYEAQ. Trimming took off 5 bases at V and 6 bases at J, with 5 bases between the two ends. The CDR3 extends over 10 amino acids. DNA of the CDR3: TGTGCCAGCAGCCCTCGCGAGCAGTACTTC. Encoded protein: CASSPREQYF.

The chain uses TRBV7-2 and TRBJ1-5; D gene uncertain. This CDR3 has 14 amino acids. The V end was cut by 1 base, the J end by 5 bases, with 9 bases between. Per the germline V gene, CDR1 is SGHTA and CDR2 is FQGNSA. Written as DNA, the CDR3 is TGTGCCAGCAGCTTAGGGCCTGCCGATCAGCCCCAGCATTTT. Protein: CASSLGPADQPQHF. The complete variable domain, with remaining parts taken from reference TRBV7-2 and TRBJ1-5, reads GAGVSQSPSNKVTEKGKDVELRCDPISGHTALYWYRQSLGQGLEFLIYFQGNSAPDKSGLPSDRFSAERTGGSVSTLTIQRTQQEDSAVYLCASSLGPADQPQHFGDGTRLSIL.

The chain is built from TRBV7-3 and TRBJ2-2; no definite D call. The ends were cut back, 3 bases at V and 4 bases at J, with 9 bases in the middle. CDR3 length: 14 amino acids. The germline V gene encodes CDR1 SGHTA and CDR2 FQGTGA. Here the CDR3 DNA reads TGTGCCAGCAGCTTTAGCCCCCGCACCGGGGAGCTGTTTTTT. Residues: CASSFSPRTGELFF. The variable domain in full, with the rest retrieved from reference TRBV7-3 and TRBJ2-2, is GAGVSQTPSNKVTEKGKYVELRCDPISGHTALYWYRQSLGQGPEFLIYFQGTGAADDSGLPNDRFFAVRPEGSVSTLKIQRTERGDSAVYLCASSFSPRTGELFFGEGSRLTVL.

V and J are TRBV2 and TRBJ2-3; 8 nucleotides agree with TRBD1. The V gene's germline CDR1 is SNHLY and CDR2 FYNNEI. The CDR3 length is 14 residues. J gave up 4 bases and V 6 bases, and 6 bases lay outside the gene matches. The CDR3 spells CASRIRGRADTQYF. Written as DNA, the CDR3 is TGTGCCAGCAGAATCAGGGGGCGGGCAGATACGCAGTATTTT.

The chain recombines TRBV29-1 with TRBJ2-2, with D unclear. The V end was cut by 0 bases, the J end by 1 base, with 6 bases between. Germline CDR1 is SQVTM and CDR2 is ANQGSEA. This CDR3 contains 14 residues. CDR3 region: CSVEDQMNTGELFF. DNA of the CDR3: TGCAGCGTTGAAGATCAGATGAACACCGGGGAGCTGTTTTTT.

The V gene is TRBV10-3, the J gene TRBJ2-3; 8 nucleotides align to TRBD2. Unmatched junction bases numbered 10, after V lost 8 bases and J lost 6 bases. This CDR3 contains 14 residues. Germline V gene lookup returns CDR1 ENHRY and CDR2 SYGVKD. The CDR3 nucleotides read TGTGCCATCGGGACCGGGGGGGAATTGGATACGCAGTATTTT. Protein product: CAIGTGGELDTQYF.

The rearrangement joins TRBV5-1 to TRBJ1-4, with D perhaps TRBD1 (6 bases). CDR3 length: 16 amino acids. The V gene's germline CDR1 is SGHRS and CDR2 YFSETQ. V was trimmed by 2 bases and J by 3 bases, leaving 14 bases between them. The CDR3, as DNA: TGCGCCAGCAGCTTACAAACAGGGCTACCTAATGAAAAACTGTTTTTT. As protein: CASSLQTGLPNEKLFF.